One and the same sample provided the 13 T cell receptor beta chains below, sequenced in a study of control samples from healthy donors and cancer patients. Some clones are missing from TCRdb's copy, which holds only in-frame ones; the method was immunoSEQ multiplex PCR. This sample carries some 150,000 clones, roughly 94% of them seen once, and the ten largest clones take approximately 6%. Sequenced: blood. The receptor set was obtained from a man aged 35 to 55 in good health.

V and J are TRBV12-3 or TRBV12-4 and TRBJ2-7; D gene ambiguous. The length of the CDR3 is 13 residues. V gave up 7 bases and J gave up 6 bases, with 16 bases separating them. The CDR3 loop is CASTPRSSSEQYF. The CDR3 DNA sequence: TGTGCCAGCACCCCGCGTTCGAGTTCCGAGCAGTACTTC.

The gene calls are TRBV20-1 and TRBJ1-2; D possibly corresponds to TRBD1 (5 bases). The V and J ends lost 5 bases and 5 bases respectively, with 9 bases between them. CDR3 length: 11 residues. CDR1 and CDR2 (germline): DFQATT, SNEGSKA (reference sequence). CDR3: CSAPGLYGYTF. In DNA, the CDR3 is TGCAGTGCTCCGGGACTTTATGGCTACACCTTC.

The V call is TRBV5-6, the J call TRBJ1-1; D not resolved. The length of the CDR3 is 12 residues. The V end was cut by 0 bases, the J end by 4 bases, with 4 bases between. The germline CDR1 and CDR2 sequences are SGHDT and YYEEEE. The CDR3 DNA reads as TGTGCCAGCAGCTTGGCCACCACTGAAGCTTTCTTT. The encoded protein is CASSLATTEAFF.

This rearrangement joins TRBV7-8 to TRBJ1-2, with 9 bases that match TRBD1. CDR1 is SGHVS, CDR2 FQNEAQ, per germline. The trim removed 0 bases at V and 4 bases at J, leaving 6 bases unmatched. This CDR3 has 16 amino acids. CDR3 residues: CASSLAQGALGYGYTF. CDR3 bases: TGTGCCAGCAGCTTAGCACAGGGGGCGCTTGGCTATGGCTACACCTTC.

The chain employs TRBV19 and TRBJ1-4; D call uncertain. V lost 3 bases, J lost 8 bases, and 13 bases lay in between. The germline V gene has CDR1 LNHDA and CDR2 SQIVND (reference sequence). The CDR3 covers 14 residues. CDR3 protein: CASSIGSTGEKLFF. The DNA of the CDR3 is TGTGCCAGTAGTATTGGGAGCACGGGGGAAAAACTGTTTTTT.

The V gene is TRBV7-9, the J gene TRBJ1-2, with 8 nucleotides matching TRBD1. The J segment lost 8 bases and the V segment lost 4 bases, leaving 6 bases of the junction unmatched. This CDR3 comprises 13 residues. The V gene's germline CDR1 is SEHNR and CDR2 FQNEAQ (reference sequence). CDR3 protein: CASSSQTGAGYTF. As DNA, the CDR3 is TGTGCCAGCAGCTCTCAGACAGGGGCCGGCTACACCTTC.

Of note for this clone: The identical CDR3 is also encoded by other nucleotide sequences in the sample. The rearrangement joins TRBV18 to TRBJ2-7; weak D call: TRBD1 (6 bases). The germline CDR1 and CDR2 sequences are KGHSH and LQKENI. V was cut by 4 bases and J by 1 base, with 11 bases left in between. This CDR3 has 14 amino acids. This CDR3 reads CASSLQTGSYEQYF. CDR3 in DNA: TGTGCCAGCTCACTTCAGACAGGTTCCTACGAGCAGTACTTC.

The chain joins TRBV5-1 to TRBJ1-4, with 7 bases aligning to TRBD1. The germline CDR1 and CDR2 sequences are SGHRS and YFSETQ. The junction had 6 bases not matched to a gene; V was cut back by 5 bases and J by 5 bases. The CDR3 is 14 residues long. The CDR3 DNA reads as TGCGCCAGCAGAATGGACAGGAACAATGAAAAACTGTTTTTT. As protein: CASRMDRNNEKLFF.

V gene TRBV6-2 or TRBV6-3 combines with J gene TRBJ1-5, with D unclear. Deletions cut 2 bases from V and 0 bases from J, with 14 bases between. Germline V gene data show CDR1 as MNHEY and CDR2 as SVGEGT. The CDR3 covers 17 residues. The CDR3 coding sequence is TGTGCCAGCAGTTACCGTCGGACGGAGTATAGCAATCAGCCCCAGCATTTT. Its translation is CASSYRRTEYSNQPQHF.

The chain recombines TRBV7-9 with TRBJ1-4, with D hard to call. Germline V gene data show CDR1 as SEHNR and CDR2 as FQNEAQ (reference sequence). V was clipped by 5 bases and J by 8 bases, with 15 bases between them. This CDR3 is 14 amino acids long. The CDR3 DNA follows: TGTGCCAGCAGCGCGTCCCGGCGGCGGGAAAAACTGTTTTTT. It is translated as CASSASRRREKLFF.

The chain has TRBV27 and TRBJ1-1; D remains ambiguous. This CDR3 has 14 amino acids. V lost 2 bases, J lost 6 bases, and 13 bases lay in between. Germline CDR1 MNHEY, CDR2 SMNVEV (reference sequence). CDR3: CASSLTRGVAEAFF. The CDR3 nucleotides are TGTGCCAGCAGTTTAACTCGGGGAGTGGCTGAAGCTTTCTTT.

This clone was recorded once. This rearrangement joins TRBV11-2 to TRBJ2-1, with D hard to call. CDR3 length: 12 amino acids. Germline-derived CDR1 and CDR2 are SGHAT and FQNNGV. Trimming removed 1 base from V and 9 bases from J, with 7 bases in between. This CDR3 reads CASSLVNSEQFF. In DNA, the CDR3 is TGTGCCAGCAGCTTAGTTAATAGTGAGCAGTTCTTC.

The chain has TRBV9 and TRBJ2-1; 11 nucleotides match TRBD2. Trimming took 1 base from V and 4 from J; bases not matched to a gene: 1. The CDR3 is 15 residues long. CDR1 SGDLS and CDR2 YYNGEE come from the germline V gene. CDR3 DNA: TGTGCCAGCAGCGTATCTAGCGGGGGGTACAATGAGCAGTTCTTC. This sequence encodes CASSVSSGGYNEQFF.